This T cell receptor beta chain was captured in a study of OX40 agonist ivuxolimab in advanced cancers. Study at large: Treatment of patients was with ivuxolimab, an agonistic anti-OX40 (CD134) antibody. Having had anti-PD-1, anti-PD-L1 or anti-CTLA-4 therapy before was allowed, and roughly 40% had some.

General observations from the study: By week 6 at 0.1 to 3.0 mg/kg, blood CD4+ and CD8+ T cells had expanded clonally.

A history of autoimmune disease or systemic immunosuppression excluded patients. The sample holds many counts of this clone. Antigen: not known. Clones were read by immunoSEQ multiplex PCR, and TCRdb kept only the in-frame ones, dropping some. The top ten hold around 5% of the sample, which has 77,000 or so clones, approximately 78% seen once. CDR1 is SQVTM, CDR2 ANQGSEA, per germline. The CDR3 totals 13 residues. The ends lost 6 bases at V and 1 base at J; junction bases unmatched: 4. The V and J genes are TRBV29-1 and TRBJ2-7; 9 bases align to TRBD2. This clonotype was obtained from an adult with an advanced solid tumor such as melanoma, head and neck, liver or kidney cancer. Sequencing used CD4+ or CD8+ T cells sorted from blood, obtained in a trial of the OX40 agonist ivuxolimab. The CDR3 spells CSVLTSGSYEQYF. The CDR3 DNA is TGCAGCGTCTTGACTAGCGGTTCCTACGAGCAGTACTTC.